The 24 T cell receptor beta chains reported below all come from one sample, sequenced in a study of T-cell memory formation after mild COVID-19. TCRdb ran MiXCR on the 5' RACE reads and lists one entry per CDR3 protein. The data show around 300,000 distinct CDR3 sequences, roughly 15% seen once. Sequences were obtained from PBMCs or a T cell subset sorted from them (not recorded which). The receptors were gathered from a man younger than 35 who had mild COVID-19 (a few samples of this study predate the infection). Cell type and time point are not known.

This clonotype occurred a few times. This sequence joins TRBV6-1 and TRBJ2-3; D unclear. CDR1 is MNHNS, CDR2 SASEGT, per germline. The CDR3 is 16 amino acids. The ends were cut back, 2 bases at V and 0 bases at J, with 12 bases in the middle. The chain's CDR3 is CASSELLGRSTDTQYF. CDR3 coding DNA: TGTGCCAGCAGTGAATTGCTAGGGCGAAGCACAGATACGCAGTATTTT.

V and J are TRBV14 and TRBJ2-1; 12 bases are shared with TRBD2. The CDR3 has 15 residues. The germline V gene encodes CDR1 SGHDN and CDR2 FVKESK. Trimming removed 5 bases from V and 5 bases from J; junction bases left unmatched: 4. The CDR3 region is CASSRLAGANNEQFF. In DNA, the CDR3 is TGTGCCAGCAGCAGACTAGCGGGGGCGAACAATGAGCAGTTCTTC.

Here the CDR3 DNA reads TGTGCCAGCAGCCCTCGGACTAGCGGGAGCACAGATACGCAGTATTTT. Its protein product is CASSPRTSGSTDTQYF. The chain uses TRBV7-6 and TRBJ2-3, with 11 bases lining up with TRBD2. Trimming at V came to 5 bases and at J to 0 bases, leaving 4 bases not matched to a gene. The CDR3 contains 16 residues. The V gene's germline CDR1 is SGHVS and CDR2 FNYEAQ.

This clonotype came up a few times. V usage is TRBV7-9 and J usage is TRBJ2-3; D is ambiguous. The germline V gene has CDR1 SEHNR and CDR2 FQNEAQ (reference sequence). V lost 5 bases, J lost 4 bases, and 10 bases lay in between. The CDR3 contains 13 residues. In nucleotides, the CDR3 is TGTGCCAGCAGCCCCCGCGTTGCAGATACGCAGTATTTT. Residues: CASSPRVADTQYF.

The J gene is TRBJ2-7, the V gene TRBV4-3, with 11 bases that match TRBD1. The germline CDR1 and CDR2 sequences are LGHNA and YSLEER. This CDR3 comprises 15 residues. The J segment lost 3 bases and the V segment lost 3 bases, leaving 4 bases of the junction unmatched. The CDR3 sequence is CASSQRDRGDYEQYF. The CDR3, as DNA: TGCGCCAGCAGCCAGAGGGACAGGGGGGACTACGAGCAGTACTTC.

At least ten counts were recorded for this clonotype. This sequence joins TRBV5-1 and TRBJ1-6; the match to TRBD1 covers 7 bases. V lost 3 bases to trimming and J lost 9 bases; unmatched junction nucleotides: 15. The CDR3 extends over 17 amino acids. In germline, CDR1 is SGHRS, CDR2 YFSETQ. CDR3 bases: TGCGCCAGCAGCTCCCTCCTCCTCAAGCAGGGGGGTTCACCCCTCCACTTT. Translating gives CASSSLLLKQGGSPLHF.

This rearrangement joins TRBV4-1 to TRBJ1-1; D ambiguous. CDR3 length equals 16 residues. Trimming shortened V by 1 base and J by 0 bases, and 12 bases separated the two germline ends. CDR1 is MGHRA and CDR2 is YSYEKL in the germline V gene. For the CDR3, the DNA is TGCGCCAGCAGCCAAGTGGTTGCGCGCTTGAACACTGAAGCTTTCTTT. This gives the protein CASSQVVARLNTEAFF.

The rearrangement links TRBV3-1 to TRBJ2-4, with D unclear. CDR3 size: 17 residues. In germline, CDR1 is LGHDT, CDR2 YNNKEL (reference sequence). With 3 bases removed from V and 3 bases from J, the gap between germline ends came to 18 bases. CDR3 residues: CASSHSDFVWSKNIQYF. The CDR3 coding sequence is TGTGCCAGCAGCCACTCGGATTTCGTGTGGAGCAAAAACATTCAGTACTTC. Supplemented by reference TRBV3-1 and TRBJ2-4, the full variable domain reads DTAVSQTPKYLVTQMGNDKSIKCEQNLGHDTMYWYKQDSKKFLKIMFSYNNKELIINETVPNRFSPKSPDKAHLNLHINSLELGDSAVYFCASSHSDFVWSKNIQYFGAGTRLSVL.

V usage is TRBV18 and J usage is TRBJ1-4, with D unclear. Germline CDR1 reads KGHSH; CDR2 reads LQKENI. V lost 4 bases, J lost 3 bases, and 12 bases lay in between. The CDR3 covers 15 residues. The CDR3 coding sequence is TGTGCCAGCTCACGGAGAGAGGATCCTAATGAAAAACTGTTTTTT. Translated, it gives CASSRREDPNEKLFF.

The chain links TRBV6-5 to TRBJ2-2; tentatively, D is TRBD1 (6 bases). Germline loops: CDR1 MNHEY, CDR2 SVGAGI. V dropped 11 bases and J dropped 6 bases, with 19 bases sitting between them. The CDR3 has 14 residues. CDR3 protein: CAGSRTASPGELFF. For the CDR3, the DNA is TGTGCCGGCTCAAGGACAGCGTCGCCCGGGGAGCTGTTTTTT.

This chain uses TRBV4-1 with TRBJ1-1, with a possible D match to TRBD1 (5 bases). This CDR3 is 15 amino acids long. V dropped 0 bases and J dropped 1 base, with 9 bases sitting between them. Per the germline V gene, CDR1 is MGHRA and CDR2 is YSYEKL. Here the CDR3 DNA reads TGCGCCAGCAGCCAAGACCCGGGGACGAACACTGAAGCTTTCTTT. Protein: CASSQDPGTNTEAFF.

There are a few counts of this clonotype. In DNA form, the CDR3 reads TGCGCCAGCGTCAGGGATGGGAACACTGAAGCTTTCTTT. Amino acids: CASVRDGNTEAFF. The chain links TRBV23-1 to TRBJ1-1; maybe TRBD1 (5 bases). TRBV23-1 is filed as an ORF, its function uncertain. The CDR3 has 13 residues. With 8 bases removed from V and 1 base from J, the gap between germline ends came to 11 bases.

DNA for the CDR3: TGCAGTGTCCCCGGATCAGCCAAAAACATTCAGTACTTC. It translates to CSVPGSAKNIQYF. The rearrangement uses TRBV20-1 and TRBJ2-4, with D unresolved. V was cut by 7 bases and J by 0 bases, with 10 bases left in between. The CDR3 consists of 13 residues. In germline, CDR1 is DFQATT, CDR2 SNEGSKA (reference sequence).

V usage is TRBV6-2 or TRBV6-3 and J usage is TRBJ2-1; D is tentatively TRBD1 or TRBD2 (6 bases each). The V end was cut by 6 bases, the J end by 4 bases, with 10 bases between. The CDR3 sequence is 13 residues long. The germline V gene encodes CDR1 MNHEY and CDR2 SVGEGT. DNA for the CDR3: TGTGCCAGCAGAGGGGGGCATTACAATGAGCAGTTCTTC. Protein: CASRGGHYNEQFF.

This clonotype was recorded at least ten times. The chain couples TRBV25-1 to TRBJ2-5; D remains unclear. V lost 4 bases and J 7 bases, leaving 4 bases between the germline ends. The germline gives CDR1 MGHDK, CDR2 SYGVNS. The length of the CDR3 is 10 residues. The CDR3 coding sequence is TGTGCCAGCAGTGGGGGGACCCAGTACTTC. It yields the protein CASSGGTQYF.

Only a few counts were recorded for this clonotype. The chain employs TRBV6-6 and TRBJ2-1; D is ambiguous. Deletions cut 6 bases from V and 0 bases from J, with 6 bases between. The V gene's germline CDR1 is MNHNY and CDR2 SVGAGI (reference sequence). The CDR3 contains 13 residues. CDR3 in amino acids: CASRSTSYNEQFF. The CDR3 bases are TGTGCCAGCAGATCCACCTCCTACAATGAGCAGTTCTTC.

This clonotype was found a few times. The chain combines TRBV5-1 with TRBJ2-3; D assignment may be TRBD1 or TRBD2 (5 bases each). CDR3 length: 14 residues. Germline CDR1 and CDR2: SGHRS and YFSETQ. The V and J ends lost 7 bases and 5 bases respectively, with 17 bases between them. Here the CDR3 DNA reads TGCGCCAGCCGACCCGGGATAAGGGGAGATACGCAGTATTTT. Translated, it gives CASRPGIRGDTQYF.

The chain uses TRBV28 and TRBJ1-2; perhaps TRBD1 as D (6 bases). Deletions cut 6 bases from V and 5 bases from J, with 19 bases between. Germline CDR1 MDHEN, CDR2 SYDVKM. The CDR3 loop spans 15 amino acids. CDR3 DNA sequence: TGTGCCAGCAGCCCCGGGGGGGCGGGGATTTATGGCTACACCTTC. Its protein is CASSPGGAGIYGYTF.

The J gene is TRBJ1-1, the V gene TRBV6-6; D remains unclear. V gave up 2 bases and J gave up 1 base, with 17 bases separating them. CDR3 length: 17 amino acids. Germline V lookup: CDR1 MNHNY, CDR2 SVGAGI (reference sequence). DNA for the CDR3: TGTGCCAGCAGTTACCCCTCGGGTGAGGCAGCGAACACTGAAGCTTTCTTT. The encoded protein is CASSYPSGEAANTEAFF.

This clonotype was seen a few times. The chain is built from TRBV14 and TRBJ1-6; 7 bases line up with TRBD1. The CDR3 consists of 13 residues. The V and J ends lost 5 bases and 10 bases, in that order; junction bases with no gene match: 5. In germline, CDR1 is SGHDN, CDR2 FVKESK. The CDR3 region has the DNA TGTGCCAGCAGCTACGAAGGGGGCTCACCCCTCCACTTT. Its translation: CASSYEGGSPLHF.

The chain's CDR3 is CASLSDSNTEAFF. CDR3 bases: TGTGCCAGCTTATCGGACAGTAACACTGAAGCTTTCTTT. The gene calls are TRBV18 and TRBJ1-1, with D tentatively TRBD1 (6 bases). Deletions cut 7 bases from V and 2 bases from J, with 11 bases between. This CDR3 is built from 13 residues. In germline, CDR1 is KGHSH, CDR2 LQKENI.

This clonotype appeared a few times. The chain recombines TRBV5-1 with TRBJ2-3; D gene ambiguous. The CDR3 has 17 residues. Germline values: CDR1 SGHRS, CDR2 YFSETQ. The V end lost 3 bases, the J end lost 6 bases, and 23 bases lay between the germline ends. The CDR3 DNA reads TGCGCCAGCAGCTCCGCCGATGCGGCAAACCCACAGGATACGCAGTATTTT. Its translation: CASSSADAANPQDTQYF.

The J gene is TRBJ2-4, the V gene TRBV12-3 or TRBV12-4; 10 positions agree with TRBD2. This CDR3 region has 17 residues. The ends lost 6 bases at V and 1 base at J; junction bases unmatched: 9. CDR3 DNA: TGTGCCAGCAGCTTCTGGAGGGGACTAGCGGCCAAAAACATTCAGTACTTC. Its translation is CASSFWRGLAAKNIQYF.

This clonotype has a handful of counts. The CDR3 region has the DNA TGTGCCAGCTCACCTACTAGCGGGGGATATGTTAGCACAGATACGCAGTATTTT. It codes for CASSPTSGGYVSTDTQYF. This chain links TRBV18 with TRBJ2-3; 11 bases map to TRBD2. V dropped 3 bases and J dropped 0; count of bases not matched to a gene: 8. This CDR3 spans 18 amino acids. Germline V gene data show CDR1 as KGHSH and CDR2 as LQKENI.